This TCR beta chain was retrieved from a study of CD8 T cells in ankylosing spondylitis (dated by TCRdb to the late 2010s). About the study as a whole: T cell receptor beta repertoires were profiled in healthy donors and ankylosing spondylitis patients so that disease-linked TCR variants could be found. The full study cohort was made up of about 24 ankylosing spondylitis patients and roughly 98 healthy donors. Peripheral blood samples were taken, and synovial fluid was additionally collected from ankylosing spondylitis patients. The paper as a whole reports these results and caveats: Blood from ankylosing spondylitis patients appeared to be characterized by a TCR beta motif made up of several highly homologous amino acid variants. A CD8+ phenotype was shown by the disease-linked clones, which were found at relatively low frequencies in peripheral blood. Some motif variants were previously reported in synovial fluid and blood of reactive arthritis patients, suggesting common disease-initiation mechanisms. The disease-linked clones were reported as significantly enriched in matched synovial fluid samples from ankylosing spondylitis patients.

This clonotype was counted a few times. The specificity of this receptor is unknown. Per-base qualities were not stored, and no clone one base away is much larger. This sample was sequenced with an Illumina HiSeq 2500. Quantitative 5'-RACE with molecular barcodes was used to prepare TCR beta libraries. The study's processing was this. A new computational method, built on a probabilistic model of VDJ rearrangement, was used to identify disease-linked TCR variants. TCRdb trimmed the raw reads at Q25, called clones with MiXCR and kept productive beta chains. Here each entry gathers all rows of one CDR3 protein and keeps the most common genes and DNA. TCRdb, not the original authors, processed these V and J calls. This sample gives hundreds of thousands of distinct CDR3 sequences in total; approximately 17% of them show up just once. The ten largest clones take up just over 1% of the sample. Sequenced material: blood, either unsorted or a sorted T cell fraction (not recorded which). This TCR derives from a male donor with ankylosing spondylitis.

The CDR3 has the sequence CASSLSPQGDEQFF. The nucleotides are TGTGCCAGCAGCTTAAGTCCGCAGGGCGATGAGCAGTTCTTC. The V and J segments used are TRBV7-9 and TRBJ2-1; a tentative D match to TRBD1 spans 5 bases. V and J lose 2 bases and 8 bases, and a span of 13 bases separates them. From the germline V gene (reference sequence), CDR1 is SEHNR and CDR2 is FQNEAQ. The CDR3 runs 14 residues from the cysteine to the phenylalanine. The entry retains the CDR3 DNA only, 42 bases that are in frame from base 1.